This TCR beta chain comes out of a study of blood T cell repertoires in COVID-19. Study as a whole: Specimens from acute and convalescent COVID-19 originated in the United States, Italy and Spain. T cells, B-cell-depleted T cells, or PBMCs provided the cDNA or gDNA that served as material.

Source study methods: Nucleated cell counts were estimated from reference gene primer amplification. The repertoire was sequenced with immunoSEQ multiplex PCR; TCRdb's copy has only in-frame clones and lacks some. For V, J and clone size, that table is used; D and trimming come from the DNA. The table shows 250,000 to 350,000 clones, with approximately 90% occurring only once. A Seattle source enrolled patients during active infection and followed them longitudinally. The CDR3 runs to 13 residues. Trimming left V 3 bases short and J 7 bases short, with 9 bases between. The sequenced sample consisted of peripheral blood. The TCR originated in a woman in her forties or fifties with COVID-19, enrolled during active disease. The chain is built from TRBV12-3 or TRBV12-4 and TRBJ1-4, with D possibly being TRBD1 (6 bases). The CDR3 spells CASSFGQPEKLFF. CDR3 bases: TGTGCCAGCAGTTTCGGACAGCCTGAAAAACTGTTTTTT.